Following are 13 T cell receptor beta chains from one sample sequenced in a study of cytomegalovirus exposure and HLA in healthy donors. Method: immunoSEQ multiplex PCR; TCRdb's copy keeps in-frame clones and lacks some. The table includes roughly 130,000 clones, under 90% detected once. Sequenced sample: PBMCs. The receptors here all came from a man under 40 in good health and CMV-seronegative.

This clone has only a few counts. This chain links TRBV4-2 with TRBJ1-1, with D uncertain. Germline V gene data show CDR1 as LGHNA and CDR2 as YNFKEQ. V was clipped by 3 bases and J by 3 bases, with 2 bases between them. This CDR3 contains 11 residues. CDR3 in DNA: TGTGCCAGCAGCCACGACACTGAAGCTTTCTTT. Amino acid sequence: CASSHDTEAFF.

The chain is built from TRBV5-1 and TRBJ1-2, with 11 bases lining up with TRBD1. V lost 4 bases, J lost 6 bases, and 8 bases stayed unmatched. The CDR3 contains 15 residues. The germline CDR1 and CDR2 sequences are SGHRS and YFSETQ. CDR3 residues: CASSPGQGAFDGYTF. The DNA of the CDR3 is TGCGCCAGCAGCCCAGGACAGGGGGCGTTTGATGGCTACACCTTC.

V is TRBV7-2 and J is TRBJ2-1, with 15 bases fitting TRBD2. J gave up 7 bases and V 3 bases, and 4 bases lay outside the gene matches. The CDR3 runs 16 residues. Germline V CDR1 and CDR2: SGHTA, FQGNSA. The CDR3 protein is CASSFRTSGGANEQFF. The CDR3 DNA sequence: TGTGCCAGCAGCTTCCGGACTAGCGGGGGGGCGAATGAGCAGTTCTTC.

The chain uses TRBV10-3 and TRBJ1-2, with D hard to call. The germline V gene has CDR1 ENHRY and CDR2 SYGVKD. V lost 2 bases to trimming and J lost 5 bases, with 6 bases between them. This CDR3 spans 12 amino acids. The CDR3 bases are TGTGCCATCAGTGAGGAGAGGTATGGCTACACCTTC. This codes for CAISEERYGYTF.

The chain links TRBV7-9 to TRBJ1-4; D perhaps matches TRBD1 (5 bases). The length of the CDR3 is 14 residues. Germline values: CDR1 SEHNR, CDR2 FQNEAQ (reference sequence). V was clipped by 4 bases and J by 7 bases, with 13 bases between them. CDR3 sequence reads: CASSWVAGGEKLFF. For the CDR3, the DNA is TGTGCCAGCAGCTGGGTCGCGGGGGGTGAAAAACTGTTTTTT.

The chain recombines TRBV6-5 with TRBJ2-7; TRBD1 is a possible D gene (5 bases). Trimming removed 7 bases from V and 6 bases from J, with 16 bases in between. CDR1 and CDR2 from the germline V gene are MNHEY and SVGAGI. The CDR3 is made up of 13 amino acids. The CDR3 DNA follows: TGTGCCAGCACCTTACTCCAGGGAACCGAGCAGTACTTC. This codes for CASTLLQGTEQYF.

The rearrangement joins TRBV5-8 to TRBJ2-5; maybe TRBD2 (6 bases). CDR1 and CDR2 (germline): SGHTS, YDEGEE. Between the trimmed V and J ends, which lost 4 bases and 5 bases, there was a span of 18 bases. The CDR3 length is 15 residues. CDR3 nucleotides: TGTGCCAGCAGCCCCGTAGGTAGCGGAATGGAGACCCAGTACTTC. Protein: CASSPVGSGMETQYF. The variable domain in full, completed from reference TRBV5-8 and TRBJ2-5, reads EAGVTQSPTHLIKTRGQQATLRCSPISGHTSVYWYQQALGLGLQFLLWYDEGEERNRGNFPPRFSGRQFPNYSSELNVNALELEDSALYLCASSPVGSGMETQYFGPGTRLLVL.

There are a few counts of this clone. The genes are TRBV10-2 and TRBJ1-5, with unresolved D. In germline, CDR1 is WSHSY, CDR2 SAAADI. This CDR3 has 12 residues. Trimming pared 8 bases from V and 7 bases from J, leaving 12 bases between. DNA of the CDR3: TGCGCCAGCTGCGATTCGGGGCAGCCCCAGCATTTT. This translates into CASCDSGQPQHF.

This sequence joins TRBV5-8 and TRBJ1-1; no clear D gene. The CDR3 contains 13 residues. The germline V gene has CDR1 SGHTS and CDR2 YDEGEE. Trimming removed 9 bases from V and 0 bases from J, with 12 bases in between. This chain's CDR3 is CAIQTVMNTEAFF. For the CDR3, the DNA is TGTGCCATCCAAACGGTGATGAACACTGAAGCTTTCTTT.

In nucleotides, the CDR3 is TGTGCCAGCAGCTTAAACCCACGGGAGCAGTTCTTC. This codes for CASSLNPREQFF. This chain links TRBV11-2 with TRBJ2-1; D not certain. Germline-derived CDR1 and CDR2 are SGHAT and FQNNGV. The CDR3 length is 12 residues. Trimming pared 2 bases from V and 10 bases from J, leaving 9 bases between.

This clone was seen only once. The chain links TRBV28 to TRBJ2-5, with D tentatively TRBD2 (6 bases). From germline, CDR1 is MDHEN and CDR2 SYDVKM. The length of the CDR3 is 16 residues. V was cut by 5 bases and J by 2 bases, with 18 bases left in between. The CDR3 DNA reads TGTGCCAGCAGTCTAGGCGCGGGGCTGGTTCAAGAGACCCAGTACTTC. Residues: CASSLGAGLVQETQYF. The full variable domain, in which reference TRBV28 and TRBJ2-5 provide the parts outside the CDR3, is DVKVTQSSRYLVKRTGEKVFLECVQDMDHENMFWYRQDPGLGLRLIYFSYDVKMKEKGDIPEGYSVSREKKERFSLILESASTNQTSMYLCASSLGAGLVQETQYFGPGTRLLVL.

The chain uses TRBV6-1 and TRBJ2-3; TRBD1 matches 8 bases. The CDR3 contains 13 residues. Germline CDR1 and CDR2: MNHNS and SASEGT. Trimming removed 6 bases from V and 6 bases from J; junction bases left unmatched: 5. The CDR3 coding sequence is TGTGCCAGCAGACGGACAGGGTCGGATACGCAGTATTTT. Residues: CASRRTGSDTQYF.

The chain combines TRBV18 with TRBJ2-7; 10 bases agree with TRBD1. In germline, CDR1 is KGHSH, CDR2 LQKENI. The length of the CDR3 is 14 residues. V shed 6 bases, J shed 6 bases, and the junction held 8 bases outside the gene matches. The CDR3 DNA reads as TGTGCCAGCTCGCAGACAGGGGGCAACGGCGAGCAGTACTTC. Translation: CASSQTGGNGEQYF.